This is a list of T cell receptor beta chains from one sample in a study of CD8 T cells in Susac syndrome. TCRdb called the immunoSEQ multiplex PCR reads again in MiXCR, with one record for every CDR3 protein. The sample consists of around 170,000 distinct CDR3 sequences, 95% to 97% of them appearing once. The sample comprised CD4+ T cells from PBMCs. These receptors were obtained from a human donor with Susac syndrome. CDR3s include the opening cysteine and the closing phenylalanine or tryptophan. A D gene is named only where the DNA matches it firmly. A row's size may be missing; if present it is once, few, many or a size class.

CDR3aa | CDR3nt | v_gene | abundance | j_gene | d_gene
CASRLDSHNQPQHF | TGTGCCAGTAGACTGGACAGCCACAATCAGCCCCAGCATTTT | TRBV19 | - | TRBJ1-5 | -
CSAQGLKVVGLTQYF | TGCAGTGCCCAGGGCTTGAAGGTGGTCGGGTTGACCCAGTACTTC | TRBV20-1 | - | TRBJ2-5 | -
CASRGGASYNEQFF | TGTGCCAGTAGGGGGGGCGCCAGCTACAATGAGCAGTTCTTC | TRBV19 | once | TRBJ2-1 | -
CASSEAEAGELFF | TGTGCCAGCAGTGAAGCTGAGGCCGGGGAGCTGTTTTTT | TRBV2 | - | TRBJ2-2 | -
CAIGVVNTGELFF | TGTGCCATCGGTGTCGTTAACACCGGGGAGCTGTTTTTT | TRBV6-5 | - | TRBJ2-2 | -
CASSRGPVRHYGYTF | TGTGCCAGCAGCCGCGGCCCGGTCAGGCACTATGGCTACACCTTC | TRBV12-3/TRBV12-4 | - | TRBJ1-2 | -
CSATDRDNEQFF | TGCAGTGCCACCGACAGGGACAATGAGCAGTTCTTC | TRBV20-1 | - | TRBJ2-1 | TRBD1
CSVDSTMNTEAFF | TGCAGCGTTGATTCAACGATGAACACTGAAGCTTTCTTT | TRBV29-1 | - | TRBJ1-1 | -
CAWSAGPPHEQYF | TGTGCCTGGAGTGCCGGACCGCCCCACGAGCAGTACTTC | TRBV30 | - | TRBJ2-7 | -
CATKSGRAGETQYF | TGTGCCACCAAAAGCGGGAGGGCCGGAGAGACCCAGTACTTC | TRBV15 | - | TRBJ2-5 | TRBD2
CSARAPADTQYF | TGCAGTGCTAGAGCCCCCGCAGATACGCAGTATTTT | TRBV20-1 | - | TRBJ2-3 | -
CASSLVGGRNIQYF | TGTGCCAGCAGCTTAGTAGGCGGTAGAAACATTCAGTACTTC | TRBV13 | - | TRBJ2-4 | -
CASSLDPSYNEQFF | TGCGCCAGCAGCTTGGACCCTTCCTACAATGAGCAGTTCTTC | TRBV5-1 | - | TRBJ2-1 | -
CSAGTQSDEQYF | TGCAGCGCAGGGACCCAAAGTGACGAGCAGTACTTC | TRBV29-1 | - | TRBJ2-7 | -
CSVRGQTYEQYF | TGCAGCGTTCGAGGGCAAACCTACGAGCAGTACTTC | TRBV29-1 | - | TRBJ2-7 | -
CSATQGGTQYF | TGCAGTGCTACTCAGGGTGGGACCCAGTACTTC | TRBV20-1 | - | TRBJ2-5 | -
CASSASQETQYF | TGTGCCAGCAGCGCGAGCCAAGAGACCCAGTACTTC | TRBV9 | - | TRBJ2-5 | -
CAWSPQGRGYTF | TGTGCCTGGAGTCCACAGGGACGGGGCTACACCTTC | TRBV30 | - | TRBJ1-2 | -
CASSQAGLAGNEQFF | TGTGCCAGCAGCCAAGCTGGACTGGCGGGCAATGAGCAGTTCTTC | TRBV14 | - | TRBJ2-1 | -
CASSEGQGDYGYTF | TGTGCCAGCAGTGAAGGACAGGGGGACTATGGCTACACCTTC | TRBV2 | - | TRBJ1-2 | TRBD1
CASSSSLYEQYF | TGTGCCAGCAGCTCCTCACTCTACGAGCAGTACTTC | TRBV7-8 | few | TRBJ2-7 | -
CSGRPLGLRNYGYTF | TGCAGCGGACGTCCCCTAGGGCTCCGAAACTATGGCTACACCTTC | TRBV29-1 | - | TRBJ1-2 | -
CSVVSSGGTTSQNIQYF | TGCAGCGTTGTATCTAGCGGGGGGACTACTAGCCAAAACATTCAGTACTTC | TRBV29-1 | - | TRBJ2-4 | TRBD2
CASSLDRGANTGELFF | TGTGCCAGCAGCCTAGACAGGGGCGCGAACACCGGGGAGCTGTTTTTT | TRBV7-2 | - | TRBJ2-2 | TRBD1
CSASETGLNQPQHF | TGCAGTGCTAGCGAGACAGGTTTGAATCAGCCCCAGCATTTT | TRBV20-1 | - | TRBJ1-5 | -
CASRDGGEGYTF | TGTGCCAGCAGGGACGGGGGCGAAGGCTACACCTTC | TRBV28 | once | TRBJ1-2 | -
CATSDLGEVADTQYF | TGTGCCACCAGTGATCTGGGGGAGGTCGCAGATACGCAGTATTTT | TRBV24-1 | - | TRBJ2-3 | -
CSAIRDRNQPQHF | TGCAGTGCCATCCGGGACCGCAATCAGCCCCAGCATTTT | TRBV20-1 | - | TRBJ1-5 | -
CSVQGQANEKLFF | TGCAGCGTCCAGGGACAGGCTAATGAAAAACTGTTTTTT | TRBV29-1 | - | TRBJ1-4 | TRBD1
CASSLQGLYSNQPQHF | TGTGCCAGCAGCTTACAGGGACTTTATAGCAATCAGCCCCAGCATTTT | TRBV7-2 | - | TRBJ1-5 | -
CASSPPTGGRETQYF | TGTGCCAGCTCACCACCGACAGGGGGGCGAGAGACCCAGTACTTC | TRBV18 | - | TRBJ2-5 | TRBD1
CASSQEVTVSPLHF | TGCGCCAGCAGCCAAGAAGTAACGGTTTCACCCCTCCACTTT | TRBV4-3 | - | TRBJ1-6 | -
CAWSGGSGQYF | TGTGCCTGGAGTGGGGGGTCTGGGCAGTACTTC | TRBV30 | - | TRBJ2-7 | -
CATSDLGTGELFF | TGTGCCACCAGTGATTTGGGCACCGGGGAGCTGTTTTTT | TRBV24-1 | once | TRBJ2-2 | -
CASSPDSGELFF | TGTGCCAGCTCACCAGATTCCGGGGAGCTGTTTTTT | TRBV18 | - | TRBJ2-2 | -
CASSQALTSDTQYF | TGTGCCAGCAGCCAAGCCTTGACCTCAGATACGCAGTATTTT | TRBV3-1 | - | TRBJ2-3 | -
CASSRSVGQETQYF | TGTGCCAGCAGCCGATCCGTCGGACAAGAGACCCAGTACTTC | TRBV5-6 | - | TRBJ2-5 | -
CAWSARPTDTQYF | TGTGCCTGGAGTGCCAGGCCCACAGATACGCAGTATTTT | TRBV30 | - | TRBJ2-3 | -
CSVGSRGAYEQYF | TGCAGCGTGGGGTCGCGGGGGGCCTACGAGCAGTACTTC | TRBV29-1 | - | TRBJ2-7 | TRBD2
CASSHGPNYGYTF | TGTGCCAGCAGCCATGGACCTAACTATGGCTACACCTTC | TRBV14 | - | TRBJ1-2 | -
CASSRILSYNEQFF | TGTGCCAGCAGCCGTATTCTGAGCTACAATGAGCAGTTCTTC | TRBV3-1 | - | TRBJ2-1 | -
CASSPHTGINTGELFF | TGTGCCAGCAGCCCTCATACAGGAATAAACACCGGGGAGCTGTTTTTT | TRBV7-2 | once | TRBJ2-2 | -